One and the same sample provided the 13 T cell receptor beta chains below, sequenced in a study of vaccination and CD4 T cells after COVID-19. Specified treatment: 10-day PBMC culture with coronavirus spike peptide pools or control peptides (ViraFEST assay). Gathered ahead of the COVID-19 pandemic (2011-2018) were the CD4+ T cells of the unexposed donor. The Oncomine TCR Beta short-read assay was applied to DNA of cultured CD4+ T cells. MiXCR was run by TCRdb on the PCR reads, yielding one entry per CDR3 protein. The sample holds under 8,500 distinct CDR3 sequences, around 47% seen once. These receptors are not linked to any known antigen. Sequencing was performed on CD4+ T cells from blood, cultured in vitro. The receptors derive from a human donor in good health.

This chain links TRBV6-2 or TRBV6-3 with TRBJ2-3; 10 nucleotides agree with TRBD2. The germline V gene encodes CDR1 MNHEY and CDR2 SVGEGT. With V trimmed by 4 bases and J by 0 bases, 1 base remained unmatched. This CDR3 is 15 amino acids long. DNA of the CDR3: TGTGCCAGCAGTTGGACTAGCGGTAGCACAGATACGCAGTATTTT. Protein: CASSWTSGSTDTQYF.

V gene TRBV6-5 combines with J gene TRBJ2-5, with a possible D match to TRBD2 (5 bases). Germline values: CDR1 MNHEY, CDR2 SVGAGI. The CDR3 has 14 residues. Trimming removed 0 bases from V and 1 base from J, with 6 bases in between. CDR3 DNA: TGTGCCAGCAGTTACTCGAGCGGCCAAGAGACCCAGTACTTC. Amino acid sequence: CASSYSSGQETQYF.

There are a few counts of this clonotype. The V and J genes are TRBV6-1 and TRBJ2-3; 7 bases map to TRBD2. The CDR3 totals 17 residues. Germline V CDR1 and CDR2: MNHNS, SASEGT. J gave up 0 bases and V 6 bases, and 12 bases lay outside the gene matches. The CDR3: CASSDRPGAGSTDTQYF. Written as DNA, the CDR3 is TGTGCCAGCAGCGACCGGCCGGGAGCGGGGAGCACAGATACGCAGTATTTT.

The V and J genes are TRBV7-2 and TRBJ2-3; possibly TRBD2 for D (5 bases). V was pared by 1 base and J by 5 bases, with 7 bases between. Looked up from germline, CDR1 is SGHTA and CDR2 is FQGNSA. This CDR3 region has 13 residues. DNA of the CDR3: TGTGCCAGCAGCTTAGGAGGGCAAGATACGCAGTATTTT. It translates to CASSLGGQDTQYF.

The genes are TRBV21-1 and TRBJ1-2; the table names TRBD1, a call not compared with the DNA. TRBV21-1 is a known pseudogene. CDR3 size: 13 residues. CDR3 region: CASKGREMDGYTF. Here the CDR3 DNA reads TGTGCCAGCAAGGGCAGGGAGATGGATGGCTACACCTTC.

The chain employs TRBV27 and TRBJ2-7; TRBD1 is a possible D gene (5 bases). The CDR3 is made up of 14 amino acids. Per the germline V gene, CDR1 is MNHEY and CDR2 is SMNVEV (reference sequence). The V and J ends lost 5 bases and 6 bases respectively, with 17 bases between them. In nucleotides, the CDR3 is TGTGCCAGCAGTCCCCCAGGCAGGGTAGGCGAGCAGTACTTC. Residues: CASSPPGRVGEQYF.

V and J are TRBV12-3 or TRBV12-4 and TRBJ1-1; possible D gene TRBD1, 6 bases. The CDR3 sequence is 13 residues long. V lost 0 bases to trimming and J lost 4 bases, with 6 bases between them. CDR3 bases: TGTGCCAGCAGTTTAGCAGGGGGCACTGAAGCTTTCTTT. As protein: CASSLAGGTEAFF.

In this sample, this clonotype turned up once. The rearrangement uses TRBV12-3 or TRBV12-4 and TRBJ1-1; D remains unclear. V was clipped by 1 base and J by 3 bases, with 9 bases between them. The CDR3 contains 14 residues. The CDR3 here is CASSLGLLDTEAFF. In nucleotides, the CDR3 is TGTGCCAGCAGTTTAGGACTGCTTGACACTGAAGCTTTCTTT.

This clonotype is labeled as large. V gene TRBV28 combines with J gene TRBJ1-2, with D possibly TRBD1 on 5 matching bases. Germline V gene data show CDR1 as MDHEN and CDR2 as SYDVKM. V was shortened by 8 bases and J by 7 bases, with 11 bases between the two germline ends. The CDR3 totals 11 residues. In DNA form, the CDR3 reads TGTGCCAGCCGCCGAGGGACTGGCTACACCTTC. Its protein product is CASRRGTGYTF.

The chain combines TRBV6-1 with TRBJ2-2, with D uncertain. CDR1 and CDR2 (germline): MNHNS, SASEGT. V lost 4 bases to trimming and J lost 6 bases, with 15 bases between them. There are 15 residues in the CDR3. This chain's CDR3 is CASSGRLGYAGELFF. Here the CDR3 DNA reads TGTGCCAGCAGTGGCCGATTGGGGTACGCCGGGGAGCTGTTTTTT.

This chain joins TRBV27 and TRBJ2-5, with 7 bases matching TRBD2. V gave up 5 bases and J gave up 5 bases; unmatched junction bases: 14. Per germline, CDR1 MNHEY and CDR2 SMNVEV (reference sequence). This CDR3 has 16 amino acids. This CDR3 reads CASSPRLAQRGETQYF. The CDR3 region has the DNA TGTGCCAGCAGTCCCCGACTAGCCCAAAGGGGCGAGACCCAGTACTTC.

V and J are TRBV30 and TRBJ2-7, with TRBD2 as a possible D gene (5 bases). V was trimmed by 4 bases and J by 0 bases, leaving 13 bases between them. There are 14 residues in the CDR3. Germline loops: CDR1 GTSNPN, CDR2 SVGIG (reference sequence). The DNA of the CDR3 is TGTGCCTGGAAAAAGCGGAGGAGCTCCTACGAGCAGTACTTC. As protein: CAWKKRRSSYEQYF.

CDR3 DNA: TGTGCCAGCAGCTCCCCGGGACAGACCTACTACGAGCAGTACTTC. Its translation: CASSSPGQTYYEQYF. The chain employs TRBV7-9 and TRBJ2-7; 7 bases agree with TRBD1. This CDR3 spans 15 amino acids. V dropped 4 bases and J dropped 3; count of bases not matched to a gene: 9. Germline V CDR1 and CDR2: SEHNR, FQNEAQ (reference sequence).